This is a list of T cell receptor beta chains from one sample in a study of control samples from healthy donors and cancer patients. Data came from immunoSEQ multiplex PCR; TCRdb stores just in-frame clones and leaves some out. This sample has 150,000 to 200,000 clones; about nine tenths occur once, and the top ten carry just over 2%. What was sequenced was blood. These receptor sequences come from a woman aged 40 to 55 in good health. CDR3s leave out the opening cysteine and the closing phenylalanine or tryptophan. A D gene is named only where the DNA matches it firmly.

CDR3aa: ARSRAANTEAF
v_gene: TRBV10-3
d_gene: NA

CDR3aa: ASSATGGSYGYT
v_gene: TRBV19
d_gene: TRBD1

CDR3aa: ASSYSQGYRLEAF
v_gene: TRBV6-6
d_gene: NA

CDR3aa: ASSPTGWLTNEKLF
v_gene: TRBV28
d_gene: TRBD1

CDR3aa: ASSRDRGPTNGYT
v_gene: TRBV28
d_gene: TRBD1

CDR3aa: ASNRDTGGFSYNEQF
v_gene: TRBV5-6
d_gene: NA

CDR3aa: ASSLGVSTDTQY
v_gene: TRBV7-7
d_gene: NA

CDR3aa: ASSEGRESTEAF
v_gene: TRBV2
d_gene: NA

CDR3aa: ASSSNRDRGEAF
v_gene: TRBV5-1
d_gene: TRBD1

CDR3aa: ASTSYRGNEQF
v_gene: TRBV11-2
d_gene: NA

CDR3aa: ASSPTPGDNEQF
v_gene: TRBV11-2
d_gene: NA